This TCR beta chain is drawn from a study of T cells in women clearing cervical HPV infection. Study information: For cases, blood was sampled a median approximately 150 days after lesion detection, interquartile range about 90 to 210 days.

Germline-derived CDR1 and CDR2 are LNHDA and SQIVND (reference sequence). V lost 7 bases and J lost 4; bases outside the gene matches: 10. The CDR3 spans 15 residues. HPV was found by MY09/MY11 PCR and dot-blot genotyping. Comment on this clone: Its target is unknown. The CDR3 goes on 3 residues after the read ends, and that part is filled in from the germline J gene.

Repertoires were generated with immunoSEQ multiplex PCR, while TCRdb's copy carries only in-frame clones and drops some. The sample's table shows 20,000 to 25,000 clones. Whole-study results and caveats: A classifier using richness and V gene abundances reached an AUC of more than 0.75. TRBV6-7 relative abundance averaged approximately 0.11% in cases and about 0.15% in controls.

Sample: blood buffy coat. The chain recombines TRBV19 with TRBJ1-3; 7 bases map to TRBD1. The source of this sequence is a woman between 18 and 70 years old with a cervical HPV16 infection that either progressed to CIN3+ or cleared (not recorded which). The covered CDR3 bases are TGTGCCAGTACTACACTCAGGGGGTCGGGAAACACC. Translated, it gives CASTTLRGSGNT. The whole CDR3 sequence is CASTTLRGSGNTIYF.